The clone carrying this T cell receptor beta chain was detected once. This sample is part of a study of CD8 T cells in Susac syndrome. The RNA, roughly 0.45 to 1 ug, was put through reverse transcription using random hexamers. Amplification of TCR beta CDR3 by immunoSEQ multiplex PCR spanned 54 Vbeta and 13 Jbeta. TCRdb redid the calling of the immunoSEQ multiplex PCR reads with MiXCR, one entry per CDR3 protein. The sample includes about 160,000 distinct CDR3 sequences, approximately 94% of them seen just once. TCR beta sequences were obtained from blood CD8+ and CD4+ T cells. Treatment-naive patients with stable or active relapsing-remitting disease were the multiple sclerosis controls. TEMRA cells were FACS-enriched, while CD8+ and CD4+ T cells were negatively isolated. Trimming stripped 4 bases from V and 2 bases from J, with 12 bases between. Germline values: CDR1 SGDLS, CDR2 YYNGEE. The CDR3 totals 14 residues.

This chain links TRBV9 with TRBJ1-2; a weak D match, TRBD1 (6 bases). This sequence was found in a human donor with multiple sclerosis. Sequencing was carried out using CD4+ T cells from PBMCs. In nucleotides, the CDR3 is TGTGCCAGCAGCCCGATGGACAGAAACTATGGCTACACCTTC. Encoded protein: CASSPMDRNYGYTF. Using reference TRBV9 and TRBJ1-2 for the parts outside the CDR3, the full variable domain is DSGVTQTPKHLITATGQRVTLRCSPRSGDLSVYWYQQSLDQGLQFLIQYYNGEERAKGNILERFSAQQFPDLHSELNLSSLELGDSALYFCASSPMDRNYGYTFGSGTRLTVV.